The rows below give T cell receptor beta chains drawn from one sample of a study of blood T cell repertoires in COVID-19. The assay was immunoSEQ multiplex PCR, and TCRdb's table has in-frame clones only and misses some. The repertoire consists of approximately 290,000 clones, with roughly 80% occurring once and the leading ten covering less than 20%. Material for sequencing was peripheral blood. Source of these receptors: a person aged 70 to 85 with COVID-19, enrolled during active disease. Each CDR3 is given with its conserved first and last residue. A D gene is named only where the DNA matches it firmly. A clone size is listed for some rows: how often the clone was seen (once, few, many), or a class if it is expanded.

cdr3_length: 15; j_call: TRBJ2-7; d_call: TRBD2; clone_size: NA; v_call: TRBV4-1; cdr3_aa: CASSQEAGGSYEQYF; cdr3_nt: TGCGCCAGCAGCCAAGAAGCGGGAGGGTCCTACGAGCAGTACTTC
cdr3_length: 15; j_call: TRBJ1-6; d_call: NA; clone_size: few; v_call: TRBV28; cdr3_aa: CASSFALGRNSPLHF; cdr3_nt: TGTGCCAGCAGTTTTGCCCTGGGGCGGAATTCACCCCTCCACTTT
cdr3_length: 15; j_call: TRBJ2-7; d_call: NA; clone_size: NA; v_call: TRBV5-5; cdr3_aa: CASSSREGLLYEQYF; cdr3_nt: TGTGCCAGCAGCTCCCGTGAGGGACTCCTCTACGAGCAGTACTTC
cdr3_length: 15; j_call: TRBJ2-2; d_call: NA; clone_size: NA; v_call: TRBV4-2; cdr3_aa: CASSLSSAGTGELFF; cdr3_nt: TGTGCCAGCAGCCTCTCTAGCGCGGGGACCGGGGAGCTGTTTTTT
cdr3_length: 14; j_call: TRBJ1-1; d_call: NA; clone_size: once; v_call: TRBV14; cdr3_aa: CASSQVAMNTEAFF; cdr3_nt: TGTGCCAGCAGCCAAGTGGCAATGAACACTGAAGCTTTCTTT
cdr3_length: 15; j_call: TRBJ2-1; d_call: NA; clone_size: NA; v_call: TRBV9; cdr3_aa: CASSVQAFDLDEQFF; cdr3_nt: TGTGCCAGCAGCGTCCAGGCATTTGATCTCGATGAGCAGTTCTTC
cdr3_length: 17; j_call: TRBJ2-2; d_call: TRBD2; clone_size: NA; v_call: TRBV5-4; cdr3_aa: CASSLGLAGQNTGELFF; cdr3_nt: TGTGCCAGCAGCTTGGGACTAGCGGGACAGAACACCGGGGAGCTGTTTTTT
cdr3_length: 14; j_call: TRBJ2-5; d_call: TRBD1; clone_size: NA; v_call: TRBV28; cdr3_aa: CASRRDRLGETQYF; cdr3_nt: TGTGCCAGCAGACGGGACAGGTTGGGGGAGACCCAGTACTTC
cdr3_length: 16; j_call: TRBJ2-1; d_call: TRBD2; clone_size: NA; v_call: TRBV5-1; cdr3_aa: CASSLAPGGLYNEQFF; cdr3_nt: TGCGCCAGCAGCTTGGCCCCGGGAGGCTTATACAATGAGCAGTTCTTC
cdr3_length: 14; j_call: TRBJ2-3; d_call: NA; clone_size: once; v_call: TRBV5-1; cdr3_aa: CASSLDAGSDTQYF; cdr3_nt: TGCGCCAGCAGCTTGGATGCGGGATCGGATACGCAGTATTTT
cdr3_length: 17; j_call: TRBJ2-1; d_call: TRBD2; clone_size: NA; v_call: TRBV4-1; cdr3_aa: CASSRLLAGVSYNEQFF; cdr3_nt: TGCGCCAGCAGCCGGCTACTAGCGGGTGTATCCTACAATGAGCAGTTCTTC
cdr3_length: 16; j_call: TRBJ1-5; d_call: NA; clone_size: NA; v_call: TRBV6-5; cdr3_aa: CASSYGRLDSNQPQHF; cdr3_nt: TGTGCCAGCAGTTACGGCCGGCTAGACAGTAATCAGCCCCAGCATTTT
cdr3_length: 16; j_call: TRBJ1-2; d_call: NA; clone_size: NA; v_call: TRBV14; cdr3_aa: CASSQERRGRGYGYTF; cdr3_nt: TGTGCCAGCAGCCAAGAAAGGCGGGGCCGTGGCTATGGCTACACCTTC
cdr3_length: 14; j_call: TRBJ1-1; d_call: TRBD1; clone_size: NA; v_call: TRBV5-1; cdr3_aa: CASSLAQGGTEAFF; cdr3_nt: TGCGCCAGCAGCTTGGCCCAGGGGGGCACTGAAGCTTTCTTT
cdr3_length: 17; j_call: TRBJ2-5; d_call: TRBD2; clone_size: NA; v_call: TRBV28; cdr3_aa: CASSPGRTSGRGETQYF; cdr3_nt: TGTGCCAGCAGCCCCGGGAGGACTAGTGGAAGGGGAGAGACCCAGTACTTC
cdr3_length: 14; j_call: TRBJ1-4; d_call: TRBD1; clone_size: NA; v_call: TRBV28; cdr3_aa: CASSLGTGYEKLFF; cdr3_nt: TGTGCCAGCAGTTTAGGGACAGGGTACGAAAAACTGTTTTTT
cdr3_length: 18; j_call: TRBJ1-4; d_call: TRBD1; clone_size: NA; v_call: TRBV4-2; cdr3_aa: CASSKRNLQGASDEKLFF; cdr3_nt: TGTGCCAGCAGCAAACGAAACTTACAGGGGGCCAGTGATGAAAAACTGTTTTTT
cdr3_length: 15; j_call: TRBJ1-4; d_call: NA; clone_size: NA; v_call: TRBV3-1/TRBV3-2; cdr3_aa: CASSQVPTPNEKLFF; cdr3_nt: TGTGCCAGCAGCCAAGTCCCAACTCCTAATGAAAAACTGTTTTTT
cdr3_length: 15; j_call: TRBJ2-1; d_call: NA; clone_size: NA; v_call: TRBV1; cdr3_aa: CTSTLAGVCVEEQFF; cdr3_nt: TGCACCAGCACCTTAGCGGGAGTATGTGTAGAGGAGCAGTTCTTC
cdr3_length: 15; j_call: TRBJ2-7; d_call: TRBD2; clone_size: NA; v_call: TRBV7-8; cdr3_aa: CASSLMGSGSYEQYF; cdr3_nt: TGTGCCAGCAGCTTAATGGGTAGCGGGAGTTACGAGCAGTACTTC